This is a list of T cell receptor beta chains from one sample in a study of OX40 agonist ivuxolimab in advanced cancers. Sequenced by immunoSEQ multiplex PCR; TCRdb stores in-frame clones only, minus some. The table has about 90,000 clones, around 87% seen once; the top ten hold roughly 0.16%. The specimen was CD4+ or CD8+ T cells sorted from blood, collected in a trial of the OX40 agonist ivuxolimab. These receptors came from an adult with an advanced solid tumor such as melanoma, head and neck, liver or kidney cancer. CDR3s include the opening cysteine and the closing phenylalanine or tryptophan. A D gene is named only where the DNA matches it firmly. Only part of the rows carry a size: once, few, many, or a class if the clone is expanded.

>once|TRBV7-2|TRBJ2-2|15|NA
TGTGCCAGCAGCCTCGCGATTGGTAGTTCCGGGGAGCTGTTTTTT
CASSLAIGSSGELFF
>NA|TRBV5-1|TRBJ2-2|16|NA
TGCGCCAGCAGCCAAGCTACAGGACATCCTAAGGGGGAGCTGTTTTTT
CASSQATGHPKGELFF
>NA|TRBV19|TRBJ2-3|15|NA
TGTGCCAGTAGTATCTCGGGTAGGCAGACAGATACGCAGTATTTT
CASSISGRQTDTQYF
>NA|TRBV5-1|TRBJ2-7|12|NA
TGCGCCAGCATGGATTGGGGCTACGAGCAGTACTTC
CASMDWGYEQYF
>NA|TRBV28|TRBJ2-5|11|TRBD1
TGTGCCAGCAGTTCAGGGGGGACCCAGTACTTC
CASSSGGTQYF
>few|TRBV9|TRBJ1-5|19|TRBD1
TGTGCCAGCAGCGGCGGACAGGGGAAAGGGGAGGGTAGCAATCAGCCCCAGCATTTT
CASSGGQGKGEGSNQPQHF
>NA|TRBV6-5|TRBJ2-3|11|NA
TGTGCCAGTAGAAGACTAGATACGCAGTATTTT
CASRRLDTQYF
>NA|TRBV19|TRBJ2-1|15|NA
TGTGCGACCCGGGGTCCCCGCAATGAGGGCAATGAGCAGTTCTTC
CATRGPRNEGNEQFF
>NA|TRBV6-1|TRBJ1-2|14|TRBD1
TGTGCCAGCAGTATAAAGACAGGGAAGGATGGCTACACCTTC
CASSIKTGKDGYTF
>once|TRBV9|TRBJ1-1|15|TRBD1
TGTGCCAGCAGCGCAGGGGGATGGGGGGAAACTGAAGCTTTCTTT
CASSAGGWGETEAFF
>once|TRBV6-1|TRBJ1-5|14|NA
TGTGCCAGCAGGGACAGACCTAGCAATCAGCCCCAGCATTTT
CASRDRPSNQPQHF
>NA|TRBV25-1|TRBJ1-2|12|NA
TGTGCCAGCAGTGTAGGGTATTATGGCTACACCTTC
CASSVGYYGYTF
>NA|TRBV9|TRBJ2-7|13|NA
TGTGCCAGCAGTGAACCTGGGCGGGGCGAGCAGTACTTC
CASSEPGRGEQYF
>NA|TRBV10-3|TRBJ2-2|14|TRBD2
TGTGCCATCGCTCGGGCGGGGGGTACCGGGGAGCTGTTTTTT
CAIARAGGTGELFF
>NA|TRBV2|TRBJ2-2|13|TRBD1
TGTGCCAGCAGGACAGGGCTGACCGGGGAGCTGTTTTTT
CASRTGLTGELFF
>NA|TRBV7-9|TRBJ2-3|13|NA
TGTGCCAGCAGCTTCCCTAGGGGGGATACGCAGTATTTT
CASSFPRGDTQYF
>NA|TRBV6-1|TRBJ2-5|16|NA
TGTGCCAGCAGTGATTGGACAGCAAATCGTGGGGAGACCCAGTACTTC
CASSDWTANRGETQYF
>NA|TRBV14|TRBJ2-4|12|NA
TGTGCCAGCAGCCAAAACGCGAACATTCAGTACTTC
CASSQNANIQYF
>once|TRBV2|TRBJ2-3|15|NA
TGTGCCAGCAGAGTCTCACACCTTTTCACAGATACGCAGTATTTT
CASRVSHLFTDTQYF
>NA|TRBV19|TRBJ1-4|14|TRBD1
TGTGCCAGTAGCCAAGGACAGGGTAATGAAAAACTGTTTTTT
CASSQGQGNEKLFF
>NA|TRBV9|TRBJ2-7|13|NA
TGTGCCAGCAGCGTTGGTGAAAAAGCCGAGCAGTACTTC
CASSVGEKAEQYF
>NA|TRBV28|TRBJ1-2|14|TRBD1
TGTGCCAGCAGGCCTGCGACAGGGTGGGATGGCTACACCTTC
CASRPATGWDGYTF
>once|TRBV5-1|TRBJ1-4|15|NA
TGCGCCAGCAGCCTTCGGCCTGGGGACGTCGGAAAACTGTTTTTT
CASSLRPGDVGKLFF
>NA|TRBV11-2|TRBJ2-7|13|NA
TGTGCCAGCAGCTTAGTGTCTGTGAACGAGCAGTACTTC
CASSLVSVNEQYF
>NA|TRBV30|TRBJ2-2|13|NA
TGTGCCTGGAGTGCTGCGGCGGCCGGGGAGCTGTTTTTT
CAWSAAAAGELFF
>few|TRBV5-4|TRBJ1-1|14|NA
TGTGCCAGCAGCAACAGGCGAAGGGGGACTGAAGCTTTCTTT
CASSNRRRGTEAFF
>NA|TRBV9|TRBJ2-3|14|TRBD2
TGTGCCAGCAGCGTAGCTCGGGGCGGGGGTACGCAGTATTTT
CASSVARGGGTQYF
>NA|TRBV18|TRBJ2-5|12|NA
TGTGCCAGCTCACGGGGACAAGAGACCCAGTACTTC
CASSRGQETQYF
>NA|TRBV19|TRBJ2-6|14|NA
TGTGCCAGTAGGGACCAATCTGGGGCCAACGTCCTGACTTTC
CASRDQSGANVLTF
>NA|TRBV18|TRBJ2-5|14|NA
TGTGCCAGCTCACCATGGCAAGGCCAAGAGACCCAGTACTTC
CASSPWQGQETQYF
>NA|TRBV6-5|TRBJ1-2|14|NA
TGTGCCAGCAGTCGAACAGGGTCCCACTATGGCTACACCTTC
CASSRTGSHYGYTF
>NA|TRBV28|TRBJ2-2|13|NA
TGCGCTGGGGGGACACCGAACACCGGGGAGCTGTTTTTT
CAGGTPNTGELFF
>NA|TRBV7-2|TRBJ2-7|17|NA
TGTGCCAGCAGTTTATCGGAGGGGCAAGGGGGCCTGTACGAGCAGTACTTC
CASSLSEGQGGLYEQYF
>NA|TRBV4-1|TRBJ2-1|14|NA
TGCGCCAGCAGCCCCCGGATGGTCGTCAATGAGCAGTTCTTC
CASSPRMVVNEQFF
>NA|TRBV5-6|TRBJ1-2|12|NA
TGTGCCAGCAGCTTGGGGTCTCGTCAGGGCACCTTC
CASSLGSRQGTF
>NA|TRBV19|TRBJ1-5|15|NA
TGTGCCAGTAGTACCTTTGGGGGTAGCAATCAGCCCCAGCATTTT
CASSTFGGSNQPQHF
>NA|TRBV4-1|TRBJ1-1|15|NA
TGCGCCAGCAGCCCCCCCACAGGGACGAACACTGAAGCTTTCTTT
CASSPPTGTNTEAFF
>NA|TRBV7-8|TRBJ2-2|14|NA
TGTGCCAGCAGCTTTTCAGGGGGGCCCGGGGAGCTGTTTTTT
CASSFSGGPGELFF
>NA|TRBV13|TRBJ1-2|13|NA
TGTGCCAGCAGCTTAGCTTCAGGGGATGGCTACACCTTC
CASSLASGDGYTF
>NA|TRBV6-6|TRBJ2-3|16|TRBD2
TGTGCCAGCAGCTGGGGGACTAGGGGTAGCACAGATACGCAGTATTTT
CASSWGTRGSTDTQYF
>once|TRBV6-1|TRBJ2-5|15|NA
TGTGCCAGCAGTGAAGCAGGCGTGATGGCAGAGACCCAGTACTTC
CASSEAGVMAETQYF
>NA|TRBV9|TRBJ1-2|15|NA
TGTGCCAGCAGCGTAGGGGGGGCGCAGAACTATGGCTACACCTTC
CASSVGGAQNYGYTF
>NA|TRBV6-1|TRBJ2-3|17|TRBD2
TGTGCCAGCAGTGATCAAGCGGGGGGGGCTAGCACAGATACGCAGTATTTT
CASSDQAGGASTDTQYF
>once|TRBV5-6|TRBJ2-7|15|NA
TGTGCCAGCAGCTTTAGAAGGGTCGGGAACCACGAGCAGTACTTC
CASSFRRVGNHEQYF
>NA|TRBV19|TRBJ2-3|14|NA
TGTGCCAGTAGTATAGCGGTGGGGGCAGATACGCAGTATTTT
CASSIAVGADTQYF
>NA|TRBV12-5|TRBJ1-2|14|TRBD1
TGTGCTAGTGGTTTGGCCAACAGGGGTGAAGGCTACACCTTC
CASGLANRGEGYTF
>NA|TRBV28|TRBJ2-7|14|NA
TGTGCCAGCAGTTTAACAGGCCAAACCTACGAGCAGTACTTC
CASSLTGQTYEQYF
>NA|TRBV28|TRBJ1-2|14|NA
TGTGCCAGCACCATAACCCCAGGGGACTATGGCTACACCTTC
CASTITPGDYGYTF
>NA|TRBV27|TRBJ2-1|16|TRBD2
TGTGCCAGCCAAGCACTTAGCGGGGGTTCCTACAATGAGCAGTTCTTC
CASQALSGGSYNEQFF
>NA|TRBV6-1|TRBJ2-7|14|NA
TGTGCCAGCAGTGGATCAGGGGAGAGGGACGAGCAGTACTTC
CASSGSGERDEQYF
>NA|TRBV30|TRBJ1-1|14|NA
TGTGCCTGGAATCTTTGGGGTTTGGGCACTGAAGCTTTCTTT
CAWNLWGLGTEAFF
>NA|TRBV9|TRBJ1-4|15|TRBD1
TGTGCCAGCAGCGTAGCCCCTCGACAGGGTGAAAAACTGTTTTTT
CASSVAPRQGEKLFF
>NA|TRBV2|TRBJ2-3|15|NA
TGTGCCAGCAGTGGATTGGCTAGCGGCACAGATACGCAGTATTTT
CASSGLASGTDTQYF
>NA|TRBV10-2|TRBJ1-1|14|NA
TGCGCCAGCAGTGAGGTGGGTGAGTGGACTGAAGCTTTCTTT
CASSEVGEWTEAFF
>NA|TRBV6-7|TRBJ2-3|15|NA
TGTGCCAGCAGAAACCAGCGGACAGTAACAGATACGCAGTATTTT
CASRNQRTVTDTQYF